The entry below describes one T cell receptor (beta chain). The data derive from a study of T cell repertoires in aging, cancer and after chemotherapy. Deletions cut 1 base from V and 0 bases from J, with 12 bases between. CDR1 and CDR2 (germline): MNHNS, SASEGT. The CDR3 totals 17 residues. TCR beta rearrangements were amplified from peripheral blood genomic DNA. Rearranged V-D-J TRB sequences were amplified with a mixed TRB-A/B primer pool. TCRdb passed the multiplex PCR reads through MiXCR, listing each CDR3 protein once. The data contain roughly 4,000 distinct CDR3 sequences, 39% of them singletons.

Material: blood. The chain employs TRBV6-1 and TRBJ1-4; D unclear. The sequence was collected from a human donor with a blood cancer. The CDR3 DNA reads TGTGCCAGCAGTGAAGATACTTCGGGCGCAACTAATGAAAAACTGTTTTTT. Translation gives CASSEDTSGATNEKLFF.